Below are 8 T cell receptor beta chains sequenced from a single sample in a study of graft-versus-host responses after intestinal transplantation. The method was immunoSEQ multiplex PCR; TCRdb's version includes in-frame clones alone and lacks a portion of them. This table has 80,000 or so clones, about 92% appearing once. The sequencing here drew on PBMCs, taken 98 days after intestinal transplantation. The receptors come from a human patient who received an intestinal transplant, so some T cells may come from the graft donor.

The chain carries TRBV10-3 and TRBJ2-1; D is undetermined. The CDR3 has 17 amino acids. With 3 bases removed from V and 1 base from J, the gap between germline ends came to 16 bases. Germline CDR1 and CDR2: ENHRY and SYGVKD. DNA for the CDR3: TGTGCCATCAGTGAATCGTGGCAGTTTAAGTCCTACAATGAGCAGTTCTTC. It codes for CAISESWQFKSYNEQFF.

This clone was counted a few times. The V and J genes are TRBV6-1 and TRBJ2-7; D is ambiguous. Trimming stripped 2 bases from V and 6 bases from J, with 11 bases between. The CDR3 loop spans 13 amino acids. Germline assignment: CDR1 MNHNS and CDR2 SASEGT. CDR3 in DNA: TGTGCCAGCAGTGAACCTGGTGGTATCGAGCAGTACTTC. Translated, it gives CASSEPGGIEQYF.

This clone was recorded only once. The identical CDR3 is also encoded by other nucleotide sequences in the sample. The V call is TRBV6-1, the J call TRBJ1-4; maybe TRBD1 (5 bases). Trimming pared 4 bases from V and 4 bases from J, leaving 13 bases between. The CDR3 is made up of 15 amino acids. From germline, CDR1 is MNHNS and CDR2 SASEGT. This CDR3 reads CASSARGVGNEKLFF. In nucleotides, the CDR3 is TGTGCCAGCAGTGCGCGGGGGGTGGGTAATGAAAAACTGTTTTTT.

The chain is built from TRBV11-2 and TRBJ2-7; 7 bases map to TRBD1. The CDR3 has 14 residues. Germline-derived CDR1 and CDR2 are SGHAT and FQNNGV. With V trimmed by 5 bases and J by 6 bases, 10 bases remained unmatched. CDR3 protein: CASSIRGLGFEQYF. CDR3 nucleotides: TGTGCCAGCAGCATAAGGGGGCTGGGGTTCGAGCAGTACTTC.

This clone was observed a single time. The chain joins TRBV6-5 to TRBJ2-7; 11 bases match TRBD2. CDR1 MNHEY and CDR2 SVGAGI come from the germline V gene. This CDR3 region has 14 residues. Trimming took 6 bases from V and 3 from J; bases not matched to a gene: 4. CDR3 sequence: CASRPTSGGYEQYF. The CDR3 coding sequence is TGTGCCAGCAGACCTACTAGCGGGGGCTACGAGCAGTACTTC.

V usage is TRBV5-4 and J usage is TRBJ2-5; TRBD1 or TRBD2 may be the D gene (6 bases each). Per the germline V gene, CDR1 is SGHNT and CDR2 is YYREEE (reference sequence). The V gene lost 0 bases and the J gene lost 4 bases, with 10 bases spanning the gap. This CDR3 comprises 14 residues. CDR3 nucleotides: TGTGCCAGCAGCTTGGCCCGGGGGCGAGAGACCCAGTACTTC. It codes for CASSLARGRETQYF.

This clone was seen only once. The chain links TRBV9 to TRBJ2-7; 8 bases are a match to TRBD2. The germline V gene has CDR1 SGDLS and CDR2 YYNGEE. This CDR3 region has 15 residues. V shed 3 bases, J shed 5 bases, and the junction held 10 bases outside the gene matches. The CDR3 protein is CASSAIPGLENEQYF. The CDR3 DNA sequence: TGTGCCAGCAGCGCTATCCCGGGACTAGAGAACGAGCAGTACTTC. Filled out from reference TRBV9 and TRBJ2-7, the complete variable domain reads DSGVTQTPKHLITATGQRVTLRCSPRSGDLSVYWYQQSLDQGLQFLIQYYNGEERAKGNILERFSAQQFPDLHSELNLSSLELGDSALYFCASSAIPGLENEQYFGPGTRLTVT.

This chain connects TRBV7-8 to TRBJ1-5; D possibly corresponds to TRBD1 (5 bases). Germline CDR1 reads SGHVS; CDR2 reads FQNEAQ. The length of the CDR3 is 13 residues. Trimming shortened V by 1 base and J by 7 bases, and 8 bases separated the two germline ends. DNA for the CDR3: TGTGCCAGCAGCTTAGTGGGGGGGCAGCCCCAGCATTTT. This translates into CASSLVGGQPQHF. The full variable domain, completed using reference TRBV7-8 and TRBJ1-5, is GAGVSQSPRYKVAKRGQDVALRCDPISGHVSLFWYQQALGQGPEFLTYFQNEAQLDKSGLPSDRFFAERPEGSVSTLKIQRTQQEDSAVYLCASSLVGGQPQHFGDGTRLSIL.